The present TCR beta chain was sequenced within a study of shared clonotypes between healthy human individuals. Libraries were prepared by immunoSEQ multiplex PCR; TCRdb keeps only in-frame clonotypes and omits some of them. The sample lists 1 million to 1.2 million clones, about 72% occurring once. V lost 5 bases to trimming and J lost 4 bases; unmatched junction nucleotides: 10. Per the germline V gene, CDR1 is MGHRA and CDR2 is YSYEKL. The CDR3 sequence is 15 residues long. Sequencing was performed on memory CD4+ T cells from PBMCs. The subset denotes: CD45RA-negative fraction. This TCR was recovered from a man in his late teens or twenties in good health. Some clones in this sample may be carry-over from other donors' samples. The gene calls are TRBV4-1 and TRBJ2-5; 7 positions agree with TRBD2. DNA for the CDR3: TGCGCCAGCAGCGCCCCGGGGGGTGGGCCAGAGACCCAGTACTTC. Its protein is CASSAPGGGPETQYF.